This entry lists 10 T cell receptor beta chains sequenced from one sample in a study of cytomegalovirus exposure and HLA in healthy donors. The PCR used 60 Vbeta and 13 Jbeta primers. Profiling relied on immunoSEQ multiplex PCR, and the TCRdb table lists in-frame clones only, not all of them. Here the sample spans 150,000 to 180,000 clones, about 68% being singletons. Material: PBMCs. The receptors derive from a man aged 25-45 years in good health and CMV-seronegative.

About this clone: The junction does not match germline at one end; this may be a read error. V gene TRBV10-3 combines with J gene TRBJ2-7; TRBD2 matches 7 bases. This CDR3 region has 16 residues. The germline CDR1 and CDR2 sequences are ENHRY and SYGVKD. Written as DNA, the CDR3 is TGTGCCATCAGTGAGTCAGGGGACGGGGGGATATACGGGCAGTACTTC. Encoded protein: CAISESGDGGIYGQYF.

Worth noting for this clone: The sample holds other DNA sequences that translate to the same CDR3. The chain is built from TRBV19 and TRBJ2-6, with a weak D call TRBD2 (5 bases). V lost 3 bases to trimming and J lost 0 bases, with 6 bases between them. This CDR3 comprises 15 residues. Germline V gene data show CDR1 as LNHDA and CDR2 as SQIVND (reference sequence). Written as DNA, the CDR3 is TGTGCCAGTAGTATCCGGGGCTCTGGGGCCAACGTCCTGACTTTC. It yields the protein CASSIRGSGANVLTF. The entire variable domain, with the rest obtained from reference TRBV19 and TRBJ2-6, is as follows: DGGITQSPKYLFRKEGQNVTLSCEQNLNHDAMYWYRQDPGQGLRLIYYSQIVNDFQKGDIAEGYSVSREKKESFPLTVTSAQKNPTAFYLCASSIRGSGANVLTFGAGSRLTVL.

The rearrangement links TRBV28 to TRBJ1-5; 7 positions match TRBD1. The CDR3 consists of 17 residues. Looked up from germline, CDR1 is MDHEN and CDR2 is SYDVKM. Losses at the gene ends were 4 bases for V and 1 base for J; bases not matched to a gene: 10. In DNA form, the CDR3 reads TGTGCCAGCAGTTCCGGGACAGCTAGAAGGAGCAATCAGCCCCAGCATTTT. This gives the protein CASSSGTARRSNQPQHF.

The V gene is TRBV5-1, the J gene TRBJ2-7; D possibly corresponds to TRBD2 (5 bases). The CDR3 totals 14 residues. Between the trimmed V and J ends, which lost 1 base and 1 base, there was a span of 9 bases. Germline assignment: CDR1 SGHRS and CDR2 YFSETQ. CDR3 sequence (DNA): TGCGCCAGCAGCTTGATACCGGGATCCTACGAGCAGTACTTC. Amino acids: CASSLIPGSYEQYF.

The CDR3 nucleotides read TGTGCCAGCACCCCCCCGGGGGTCTTGGGCCAAGAGACCCAGTACTTC. This encodes CASTPPGVLGQETQYF. This chain uses TRBV7-2 with TRBJ2-5; a weak D match, TRBD2 (6 bases). The V gene's germline CDR1 is SGHTA and CDR2 FQGNSA. This CDR3 is built from 16 residues. V lost 7 bases and J lost 1, with 19 bases in between.

The rearrangement links TRBV2 to TRBJ1-5; D is uncertain. Germline V gene lookup returns CDR1 SNHLY and CDR2 FYNNEI. The V gene lost 3 bases and the J gene lost 5 bases, with 8 bases spanning the gap. This CDR3 is built from 13 residues. CDR3 coding DNA: TGTGCCAGCAGTGAGCAGGCCCATCAGCCCCAGCATTTT. Translating it yields CASSEQAHQPQHF.

The chain is built from TRBV5-4 and TRBJ1-2; 12 nucleotides match TRBD1. CDR3 size: 12 residues. The trim removed 4 bases at V and 13 bases at J, leaving 5 bases unmatched. Germline-derived CDR1 and CDR2 are SGHNT and YYREEE (reference sequence). CDR3 sequence (DNA): TGTGCCAGCAGCCGGGGACAGGGGGCTCTCACCTTC. This gives the protein CASSRGQGALTF.

This clone has only a few counts. The V call is TRBV28, the J call TRBJ2-7; the match to TRBD1 covers 7 bases. Trimming removed 2 bases from V and 2 bases from J; junction bases left unmatched: 3. The CDR3 spans 14 residues. CDR1 and CDR2 from the germline V gene are MDHEN and SYDVKM. The CDR3 DNA is TGTGCCAGCAGTTTAGACAGGGAAGCCTACGAGCAGTACTTC. As protein: CASSLDREAYEQYF.

The count of this clone is one. A much bigger clone sits one base away, suggesting this may be a read error. This chain joins TRBV5-4 and TRBJ1-6, with D possibly TRBD1 on 6 matching bases. The germline CDR1 and CDR2 sequences are SGHNT and YYREEE (reference sequence). CDR3 length: 15 amino acids. Here the CDR3 DNA reads TGTGCCAGCAGCTTGGAACCGGACAGTTTATCACCCCTCAACTTT. Its translation: CASSLEPDSLSPLNF.

The chain carries TRBV28 and TRBJ1-2; 7 nucleotides line up with TRBD1. This CDR3 region has 15 residues. Germline V gene data show CDR1 as MDHEN and CDR2 as SYDVKM. Trimming took 5 bases from V and 4 from J; bases not matched to a gene: 10. The CDR3 reads CASSPTGAGVYGYTF. Here the CDR3 DNA reads TGTGCCAGCAGTCCAACAGGGGCTGGGGTCTATGGCTACACCTTC.